Listed below are T cell receptor beta chains from one sample, sequenced in a study of T cell responses to AZD1222 COVID-19 vaccine. Generated by immunoSEQ multiplex PCR, the TCRdb table keeps only in-frame clones and is missing some. The table includes about 130,000 clones, nearly 95% detected once. This specimen consisted of peripheral blood, obtained on day 0 of AZD1222 vaccination. The receptors were gathered from an adult in good health. Both conserved end residues are part of each CDR3. Fields, in order: clone size, J gene, D gene, V gene, CDR3 DNA, CDR3 protein. The D gene is left open where the match is weak. Size tells how often a clone was seen (once, few, many) or the class of an expanded clone, and some rows leave it out.

size: -; J: TRBJ1-1; D: -; V: TRBV18; DNA: TGTGCCAGCTCACCACGGCAGGGGTTAGGGAACACTGAAGCTTTCTTT; CDR3: CASSPRQGLGNTEAFF
size: -; J: TRBJ2-5; D: -; V: TRBV2; DNA: TGTGCCAGCAGCTTAAACGGTCAAGAGACCCAGTACTTC; CDR3: CASSLNGQETQYF
size: once; J: TRBJ2-2; D: TRBD2; V: TRBV29-1; DNA: TGCAGCGTTGCAGGGACTAGCGGGGGTGGCACCGGGGAGCTGTTTTTT; CDR3: CSVAGTSGGGTGELFF
size: -; J: TRBJ1-1; D: -; V: TRBV7-8; DNA: TGTGCCAGCAGCTTACGTCCCCAGCGGAACACTGAAGCTTTCTTT; CDR3: CASSLRPQRNTEAFF
size: once; J: TRBJ1-1; D: -; V: TRBV5-1; DNA: TGCGCCAGCAACGATAACAGTAACACTGAAGCTTTCTTT; CDR3: CASNDNSNTEAFF
size: -; J: TRBJ1-6; D: TRBD1; V: TRBV2; DNA: TGTGCCACCCGCTCCGGACAGGGAGGATCACCCCTCCACTTT; CDR3: CATRSGQGGSPLHF
size: -; J: TRBJ2-2; D: -; V: TRBV24-1; DNA: TGTGCCACCAGTGGCCGAGGGGGGGAGCTGTTTTTT; CDR3: CATSGRGGELFF
size: -; J: TRBJ2-2; D: -; V: TRBV29-1; DNA: TGCAGCGTTGGGACCACCGGGGAGCTGTTTTTT; CDR3: CSVGTTGELFF
size: -; J: TRBJ2-2; D: -; V: TRBV18; DNA: TGTGCCAGCTCACTCACTTTGAACACCGGGGAGCTGTTTTTT; CDR3: CASSLTLNTGELFF
size: -; J: TRBJ1-2; D: -; V: TRBV12-3/TRBV12-4; DNA: TGTGCCAGCAGTTTTGCCAGGGAAGGAGGCTACACCTTC; CDR3: CASSFAREGGYTF
size: -; J: TRBJ1-5; D: TRBD1; V: TRBV27; DNA: TGTGCCAGCAGAGGACAGGGTTATAGCAATCAGCCCCAGCATTTT; CDR3: CASRGQGYSNQPQHF
size: -; J: TRBJ1-1; D: -; V: TRBV5-6; DNA: TGTGCCAGCAGCTTGGTTGGTGAATTGAACACTGAAGCTTTCTTT; CDR3: CASSLVGELNTEAFF
size: -; J: TRBJ1-4; D: -; V: TRBV5-6; DNA: TGTGCCAGCAGCACCGGAGAAAAACTGTTTTTT; CDR3: CASSTGEKLFF
size: -; J: TRBJ1-2; D: -; V: TRBV7-9; DNA: TGTGCCAGCAGCTTAATGTCTTTGGGGGGCTATGGCTACACCTTC; CDR3: CASSLMSLGGYGYTF
size: -; J: TRBJ1-4; D: TRBD1; V: TRBV27; DNA: TGTGCCAGCAGCCCCTTGGACAGGGGAGGTGTTGATGAAAAACTGTTTTTT; CDR3: CASSPLDRGGVDEKLFF
size: -; J: TRBJ1-5; D: -; V: TRBV11-3; DNA: TGTGCCAGCAGCTCACACTGGCCTTATAGCAATCAGCCCCAGCATTTT; CDR3: CASSSHWPYSNQPQHF
size: -; J: TRBJ2-1; D: -; V: TRBV5-1; DNA: TGCGCCAGCAGCTTGGTTTACTCGCGGGCCTCTCCGGGGAATGAGCAGTTCTTC; CDR3: CASSLVYSRASPGNEQFF
size: -; J: TRBJ1-5; D: -; V: TRBV3-1/TRBV3-2; DNA: TGTGCCAGCAGCCAAGCAGCGGACTTAGGGAATCAGCCCCAGCATTTT; CDR3: CASSQAADLGNQPQHF
size: -; J: TRBJ1-1; D: -; V: TRBV7-2; DNA: TGTGCCAGCAGCTTACGGGGCCGGGGAATGGACACTGAAGCTTTCTTT; CDR3: CASSLRGRGMDTEAFF
size: -; J: TRBJ1-1; D: -; V: TRBV5-1; DNA: TGCGCCAGCAGCTTGGGCCGGGGGGAAGCTTTCTTT; CDR3: CASSLGRGEAFF
size: -; J: TRBJ1-4; D: -; V: TRBV5-1; DNA: TGCGCCAGCAGCTGGGGGCCAGAGGGGGCTAATGAAAAACTGTTTTTT; CDR3: CASSWGPEGANEKLFF
size: -; J: TRBJ2-5; D: TRBD2; V: TRBV19; DNA: TGTGCCAGTAGTAGGACTAGCGGGCCCGAGGTCGAGACCCAGTACTTC; CDR3: CASSRTSGPEVETQYF
size: -; J: TRBJ1-1; D: TRBD1; V: TRBV2; DNA: TGTGCCAGCAGTGTAAGGACAGGGTATGCTTTCTTT; CDR3: CASSVRTGYAFF
size: -; J: TRBJ1-2; D: -; V: TRBV2; DNA: TGTGCCAGCAGTGAGGTCTCTGACAGAGGCTATGGCCACACCTTC; CDR3: CASSEVSDRGYGHTF
size: -; J: TRBJ2-7; D: TRBD2; V: TRBV5-6; DNA: TGTGCCAGCAGCTTCCGGGACGGGGGGTACGAGCAGTACTTC; CDR3: CASSFRDGGYEQYF
size: -; J: TRBJ1-2; D: TRBD1; V: TRBV9; DNA: TGTGCCAGCAGCGTAGACGCGCGACAGGGGCCCTATGGCTACACCTTC; CDR3: CASSVDARQGPYGYTF
size: -; J: TRBJ2-5; D: -; V: TRBV3-1/TRBV3-2; DNA: TGTGCCAGCAGCCGTGTGCAAGAGACCCAGTACTTC; CDR3: CASSRVQETQYF
size: few; J: TRBJ2-7; D: -; V: TRBV7-2; DNA: TGTGCCAGCAGCTTGAGTGCCCAGGGGGGCTACGAGCAGTACTTC; CDR3: CASSLSAQGGYEQYF
size: -; J: TRBJ1-1; D: -; V: TRBV7-2; DNA: TGTGCCAGCAGCACTAAATACACTGAAGCTTTCTTT; CDR3: CASSTKYTEAFF
size: -; J: TRBJ1-2; D: TRBD1; V: TRBV10-2; DNA: TGCGCCAGCAGGACAGGGGCGGGCTATGGCTACACCTTC; CDR3: CASRTGAGYGYTF
size: -; J: TRBJ2-7; D: -; V: TRBV3-1/TRBV3-2; DNA: TGTGCCAGCAGCCAGATACAGGGAGCCCACGAGCAGTACTTC; CDR3: CASSQIQGAHEQYF
size: -; J: TRBJ1-1; D: -; V: TRBV7-8; DNA: TGTGCCAGCAGCTTAGGACAGAGATACACTGAAGCTTTCTTT; CDR3: CASSLGQRYTEAFF
size: -; J: TRBJ2-7; D: -; V: TRBV6-1; DNA: TGTGCCAGCAGTGAAAATCTGGGATGGGGCTACGAGCAGTACTTC; CDR3: CASSENLGWGYEQYF
size: -; J: TRBJ1-6; D: -; V: TRBV5-1; DNA: TGCGCCAGCAGCTCGGGAGGAGAGAATTCACCCCTCCACTTT; CDR3: CASSSGGENSPLHF
size: -; J: TRBJ2-7; D: TRBD1; V: TRBV27; DNA: TGTGCCAGCAGTCTCCTGGGGACAGGTGCCTACGAGCAGTACTTC; CDR3: CASSLLGTGAYEQYF
size: -; J: TRBJ1-1; D: -; V: TRBV19; DNA: TGTGCCAGTAGTATAGGCTCAAGAGGGGTTGCCCTTATAGCTTTCTTT; CDR3: CASSIGSRGVALIAFF
size: -; J: TRBJ1-1; D: TRBD1; V: TRBV6-4; DNA: TGTGCCAGCAGTAGGGACAGGGGGACTGAAGCTTTCTTT; CDR3: CASSRDRGTEAFF
size: -; J: TRBJ1-4; D: TRBD1; V: TRBV6-1; DNA: TGTGCCAGCAGTGAAGGGGGGACAGGGGGTCGGGAAGAAAAACTGTTTTTT; CDR3: CASSEGGTGGREEKLFF
size: -; J: TRBJ1-1; D: -; V: TRBV19; DNA: TGTGCCAGTAGTAATTCAAGGGGGGTTGAAGCTTTCTTT; CDR3: CASSNSRGVEAFF
size: -; J: TRBJ1-1; D: -; V: TRBV14; DNA: TGTGCCAGCAGCCAAATCGGGAACACTGAAGCTTTCTTT; CDR3: CASSQIGNTEAFF
size: -; J: TRBJ1-4; D: -; V: TRBV23-1; DNA: TGCGCCAGCAGTCAAAGGCAGGGTTCTAATGAAAAACTGTTTTTT; CDR3: CASSQRQGSNEKLFF
size: -; J: TRBJ1-2; D: TRBD1; V: TRBV25-1; DNA: TGTGCCAGCAGTGAGGGGACAGGGGGTCACTATGGCTACACCTTC; CDR3: CASSEGTGGHYGYTF
size: once; J: TRBJ1-5; D: TRBD1; V: TRBV9; DNA: TGTGCCAGCAGCGGACAGGGGACGCATCAGCCCCAGCATTTT; CDR3: CASSGQGTHQPQHF
size: once; J: TRBJ2-7; D: -; V: TRBV5-1; DNA: TGCGCCAGCAGCCTTTCGGCCTCACAAACAGAGCAGTACTTC; CDR3: CASSLSASQTEQYF
size: -; J: TRBJ2-7; D: TRBD1; V: TRBV29-1; DNA: TGCAGCGTGACAGGGCGCCTATCCTACGAGCAGTACTTC; CDR3: CSVTGRLSYEQYF
size: -; J: TRBJ1-1; D: TRBD1; V: TRBV12-3/TRBV12-4; DNA: TGTGCCAGCAGTTTAACCCCAGACAGGGATGCTTTCTTT; CDR3: CASSLTPDRDAFF
size: -; J: TRBJ1-1; D: -; V: TRBV7-8; DNA: TGTGCCAGCAGCGAAGAAATTGATATGGCTTTCTTT; CDR3: CASSEEIDMAFF
size: -; J: TRBJ1-3; D: -; V: TRBV10-3; DNA: TGTGCCATCAGTGAGGCCTCGGGGAACACCATATATTTT; CDR3: CAISEASGNTIYF